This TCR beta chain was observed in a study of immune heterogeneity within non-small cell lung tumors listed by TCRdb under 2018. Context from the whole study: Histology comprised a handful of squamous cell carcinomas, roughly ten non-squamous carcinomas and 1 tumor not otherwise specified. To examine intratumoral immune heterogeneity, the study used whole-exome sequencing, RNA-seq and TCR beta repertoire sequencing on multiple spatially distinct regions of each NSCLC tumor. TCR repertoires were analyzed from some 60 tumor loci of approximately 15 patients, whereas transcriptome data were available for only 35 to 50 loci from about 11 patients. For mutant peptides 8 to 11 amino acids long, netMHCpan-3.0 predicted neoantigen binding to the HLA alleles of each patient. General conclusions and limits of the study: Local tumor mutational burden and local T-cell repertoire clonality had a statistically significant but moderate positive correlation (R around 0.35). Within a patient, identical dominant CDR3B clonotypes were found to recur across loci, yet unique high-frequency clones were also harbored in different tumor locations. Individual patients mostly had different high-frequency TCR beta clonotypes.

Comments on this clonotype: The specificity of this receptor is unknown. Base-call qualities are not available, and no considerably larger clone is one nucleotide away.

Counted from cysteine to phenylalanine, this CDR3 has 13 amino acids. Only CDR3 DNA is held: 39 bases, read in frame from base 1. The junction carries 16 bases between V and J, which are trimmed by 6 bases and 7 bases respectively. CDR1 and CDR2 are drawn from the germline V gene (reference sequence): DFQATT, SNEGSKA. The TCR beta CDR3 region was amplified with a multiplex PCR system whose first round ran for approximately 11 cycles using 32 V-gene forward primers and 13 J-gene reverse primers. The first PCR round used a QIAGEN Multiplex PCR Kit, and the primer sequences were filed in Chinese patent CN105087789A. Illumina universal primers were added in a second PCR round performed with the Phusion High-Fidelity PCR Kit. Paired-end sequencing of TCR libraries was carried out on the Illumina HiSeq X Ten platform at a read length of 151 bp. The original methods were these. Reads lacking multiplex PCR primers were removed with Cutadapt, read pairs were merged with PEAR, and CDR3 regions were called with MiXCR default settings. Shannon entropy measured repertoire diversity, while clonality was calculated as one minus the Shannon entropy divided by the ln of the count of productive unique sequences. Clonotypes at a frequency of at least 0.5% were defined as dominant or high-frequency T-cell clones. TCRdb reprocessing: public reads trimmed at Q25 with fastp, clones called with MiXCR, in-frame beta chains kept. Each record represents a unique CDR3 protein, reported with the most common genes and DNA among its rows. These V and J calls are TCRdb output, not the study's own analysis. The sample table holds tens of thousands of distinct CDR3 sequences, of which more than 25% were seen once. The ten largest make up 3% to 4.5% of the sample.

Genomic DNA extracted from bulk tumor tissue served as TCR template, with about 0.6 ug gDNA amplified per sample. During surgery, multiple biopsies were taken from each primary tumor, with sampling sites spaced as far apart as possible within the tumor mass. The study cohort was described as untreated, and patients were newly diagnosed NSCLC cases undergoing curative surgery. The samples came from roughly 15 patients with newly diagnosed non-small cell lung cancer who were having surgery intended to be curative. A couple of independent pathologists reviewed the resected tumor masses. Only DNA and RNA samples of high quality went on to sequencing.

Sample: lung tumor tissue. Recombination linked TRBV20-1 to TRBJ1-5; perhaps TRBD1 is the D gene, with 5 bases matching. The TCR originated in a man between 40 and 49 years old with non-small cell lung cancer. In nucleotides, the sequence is TGCAGTGCCCTCGTCGGGGGAGGCCAGCCCCAGCATTTT. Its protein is CSALVGGGQPQHF.